These T cell receptor beta chains were read from a single sample in a study of blood T cells in healthy people across ages. TCRdb reprocessed the 5' RACE reads via MiXCR and lists one record per CDR3 protein. Of roughly 1,800,000 distinct CDR3 sequences in the sample, roughly 50% were seen once. Sequencing was done on a sample of blood. The source is a woman in her 40s in good health. Both conserved end residues are part of each CDR3. Fields, in order: J gene, D gene, clone size, V gene, CDR3 DNA, CDR3 protein. A D gene is named only where the DNA matches it firmly. Some rows have no size entry. The others give once, few or many, or a class for an expanded clone.

TRBJ2-7	NA	once	TRBV29-1	TGCGGCGTTGCGCTGGGGGGCATGGGCGAGCAGTACTTC	CGVALGGMGEQYF
TRBJ1-2	NA	NA	TRBV7-2	TGTGCCAGCAGCAGAGAGATCACAGGGCTTAATGGCTACACCTTC	CASSREITGLNGYTF
TRBJ2-7	TRBD1	few	TRBV7-8	TGTGCCAGCAGCTCACGAAATGGGACAGGGGGACGGGAGCAGTACTTC	CASSSRNGTGGREQYF
TRBJ1-2	TRBD1	NA	TRBV20-1	TGCAGTGCAACCCGGGACAGGGAATTAAACAACTATGGCTACACCTTC	CSATRDRELNNYGYTF
TRBJ2-5	NA	NA	TRBV28	TGTGCCAGCAGTTTTAGGGGGAAGGGGCAAGAGACCCAGTACTTC	CASSFRGKGQETQYF
TRBJ2-7	NA	NA	TRBV7-9	TGTGCCAGCAGCCCAGACCCGGGAGTCTACGAGCAGTACTTC	CASSPDPGVYEQYF
TRBJ2-3	TRBD2	NA	TRBV4-3	TGCGCCAGCAGCCAAGATATAGCTAGCGGGACCCCGACAGATACGCAGTATTTT	CASSQDIASGTPTDTQYF
TRBJ2-1	TRBD2	few	TRBV6-2/TRBV6-3	TGTGCCAGCAGAGGGACTAGCCGGGAGCAGTTCTTC	CASRGTSREQFF
TRBJ1-5	NA	NA	TRBV20-1	TGCAGTGCTAGGCAGCCCCAGCATTTT	CSARQPQHF
TRBJ2-3	NA	NA	TRBV3-1	TGTGCCAGCAGCCATAGCGGAAGAGCGCAGTATTTT	CASSHSGRAQYF
TRBJ2-4	NA	many	TRBV29-1	TGCAGCATTGGGGGGTTGGACAAAAACATTCAGTACTTC	CSIGGLDKNIQYF
TRBJ2-5	TRBD1	NA	TRBV7-8	TGTGCCAGCAGCCAGGGGGCGAGTTCTGAGACCCAGTACTTC	CASSQGASSETQYF
TRBJ2-1	TRBD1	few	TRBV9	TGTGCCAGCAGCGTAGACGGACAGGGTGCCTACAATGAGCAGTTCTTC	CASSVDGQGAYNEQFF
TRBJ2-7	NA	few	TRBV6-2/TRBV6-3	TGTGCCAGCAGTTACATACGACACCCTTCCTACGAGCAGTACTTC	CASSYIRHPSYEQYF
TRBJ1-5	NA	NA	TRBV20-1	TGCAGTGCTAGAGATTCTAAAGGTGGCGGGGGTAGCAATCAGCCCCAGCATTTT	CSARDSKGGGGSNQPQHF
TRBJ2-1	NA	few	TRBV13	TGTGCCAGCAGCCAGGGGCGGGGGATCGGTGAGCAGTTCTTC	CASSQGRGIGEQFF
TRBJ2-5	TRBD1	few	TRBV27	TGTGCCAGCAGCCTCCTACGGGACAGCCGAGAGACCCAGTACTTC	CASSLLRDSRETQYF
TRBJ2-5	NA	few	TRBV15	TGTGCCACCAGCAGAGATAGGGCAGGGCGAAAAGAGACCCAGTACTTC	CATSRDRAGRKETQYF
TRBJ2-2	NA	NA	TRBV20-1	TGCAGTGCTAATCAAGCGGGCTCCGGGGAGCTGTTTTTT	CSANQAGSGELFF
TRBJ2-1	NA	NA	TRBV4-2	TGTGCCAGCAGCCAAGCTAAGACTGACTGGAATGAGCAGTTCTTC	CASSQAKTDWNEQFF
TRBJ2-3	NA	NA	TRBV6-5	TGTGCCAGCAGTTACTCGAAACCGAGGGGAGATACGCAGTATTTT	CASSYSKPRGDTQYF